This passage covers 23 T cell receptor beta chains from one sample sequenced in a study of cytomegalovirus exposure and HLA in healthy donors. PCR amplification relied on 60 Vbeta primers (plus 13 Jbeta primers). Profiled with immunoSEQ multiplex PCR; TCRdb holds only in-frame clones, not every one. This table has some 150,000 clones, 8.9% appearing once. Sequenced: PBMCs. These receptors were collected from a woman aged 40 to 50 in good health and CMV-seropositive.

This clone was seen a few times. The rearrangement joins TRBV6-4 to TRBJ2-2, with D possibly being TRBD1 (6 bases). Germline V gene data show CDR1 as MRHNA and CDR2 as SNTAGT. V lost 4 bases to trimming and J lost 7 bases, with 10 bases between them. The CDR3 runs to 13 residues. In nucleotides, the CDR3 is TGTGCCAGCAGTGGCTCCAGGGGCGGGGAGCTGTTTTTT. Protein product: CASSGSRGGELFF.

The count of this clone is one. The gene calls are TRBV5-1 and TRBJ1-2; D is perhaps TRBD1 (5 bases). Looked up from germline, CDR1 is SGHRS and CDR2 is YFSETQ. This CDR3 spans 12 amino acids. V was shortened by 0 bases and J by 9 bases, with 9 bases between the two germline ends. CDR3 region: CASSLAGGSYTF. CDR3 DNA sequence: TGCGCCAGCAGCTTGGCCGGGGGGAGCTACACCTTC.

This clone was counted only a few times. The chain is built from TRBV5-1 and TRBJ1-1; a weak D match, TRBD1 (5 bases). Trimming stripped 2 bases from V and 2 bases from J, with 10 bases between. This CDR3 region has 14 residues. The germline gives CDR1 SGHRS, CDR2 YFSETQ. CDR3 DNA: TGCGCCAGCAGCTTATCAGGGTTTAACACTGAAGCTTTCTTT. This codes for CASSLSGFNTEAFF. The entire variable domain, with the rest obtained from reference TRBV5-1 and TRBJ1-1, is as follows: KAGVTQTPRYLIKTRGQQVTLSCSPISGHRSVSWYQQTPGQGLQFLFEYFSETQRNKGNFPGRFSGRQFSNSRSEMNVSTLELGDSALYLCASSLSGFNTEAFFGQGTRLTVV.

The chain carries TRBV7-8 and TRBJ1-2; possible D gene TRBD1, 6 bases. V lost 2 bases and J lost 2, with 6 bases in between. The CDR3 extends over 13 amino acids. Per the germline V gene, CDR1 is SGHVS and CDR2 is FQNEAQ. The CDR3 DNA follows: TGTGCCAGCAGCTTACAGGGGAACTATGGCTACACCTTC. Protein: CASSLQGNYGYTF.

This clone was counted only a few times. The chain is built from TRBV5-5 and TRBJ2-2; no definite D call. CDR1 and CDR2 (germline): SGHKS, YYEKEE (reference sequence). The CDR3 consists of 14 residues. V was cut by 2 bases and J by 6 bases, with 11 bases left in between. The CDR3 DNA reads TGTGCCAGCAGCTTACGGTCCCCCGCCGGGGAGCTGTTTTTT. This encodes CASSLRSPAGELFF.

Only a few counts were recorded for this clone. The rearrangement joins TRBV5-8 to TRBJ1-1; D remains ambiguous. V lost 1 base, J lost 0 bases, and 13 bases lay in between. CDR1 is SGHTS and CDR2 is YDEGEE in the germline V gene. The CDR3 totals 16 residues. CDR3 nucleotide sequence: TGTGCCAGCAGCTTGATTCATACCAGAATGAACACTGAAGCTTTCTTT. This translates into CASSLIHTRMNTEAFF.

This clone was found a few times. The CDR3 sequence is CASSKQGAGANVLTF. The CDR3 coding sequence is TGTGCCAGCAGCAAACAAGGGGCTGGGGCCAACGTCCTGACTTTC. The J gene is TRBJ2-6, the V gene TRBV21-1; TRBD1 is the table's D call and was not checked against the DNA. TRBV21-1 is a listed pseudogene. The CDR3 consists of 15 residues.

The genes are TRBV19 and TRBJ1-5; 7 bases are shared with TRBD1. Germline CDR1 is LNHDA and CDR2 is SQIVND (reference sequence). Trimming cost V 5 bases and J 4 bases; bases outside gene matches: 8. The CDR3 contains 15 residues. The chain's CDR3 is CASSSWDSPNQPQHF. CDR3 nucleotides: TGTGCCAGTAGTTCGTGGGACAGTCCTAATCAGCCCCAGCATTTT.

In its sample, this clone was seen a few times. The genes are TRBV7-2 and TRBJ2-3; D is possibly TRBD2 (7 bases). This CDR3 has 15 residues. Trimming pared 5 bases from V and 5 bases from J, leaving 17 bases between. Germline lookup yields CDR1 SGHTA and CDR2 FQGNSA. CDR3 region: CASSARGASGDTQYF. The CDR3, as DNA: TGTGCCAGCAGCGCTAGGGGGGCTAGCGGAGATACGCAGTATTTT.

The chain joins TRBV6-5 to TRBJ1-2; 7 nucleotides match TRBD1. Germline loops: CDR1 MNHEY, CDR2 SVGAGI. This CDR3 has 14 residues. After removal of 7 bases from V and 0 bases from J, the junction contained 5 bases not matched to a gene. CDR3 coding DNA: TGTGCCAGCAAGGAGGGGGCGGCTAACTATGGCTACACCTTC. Protein: CASKEGAANYGYTF.

In its sample, this clone was seen a few times. The rearrangement joins TRBV27 to TRBJ2-1; the match to TRBD2 covers 9 bases. The CDR3 totals 14 residues. Germline trimming cut 3 bases from V and 4 bases from J; bases unmatched to any gene: 1. Looked up from germline, CDR1 is MNHEY and CDR2 is SMNVEV (reference sequence). In DNA, the CDR3 is TGTGCCAGCAGTTTGGCGGGGGGGTACAATGAGCAGTTCTTC. Its protein is CASSLAGGYNEQFF.

This clone came up a few times. The chain carries TRBV7-2 and TRBJ2-5; maybe TRBD2 (5 bases). CDR3 length equals 12 residues. The V gene lost 3 bases and the J gene lost 3 bases, with 5 bases spanning the gap. Germline V gene data show CDR1 as SGHTA and CDR2 as FQGNSA. The CDR3 sequence is CASSFGEETQYF. The CDR3 nucleotides read TGTGCCAGCAGCTTCGGGGAAGAGACCCAGTACTTC.

The table lists this clone with a few counts. The chain has TRBV19 and TRBJ1-3; TRBD1 is a possible D gene (6 bases). The CDR3 runs 15 residues. Per germline, CDR1 LNHDA and CDR2 SQIVND (reference sequence). Trimming pared 7 bases from V and 0 bases from J, leaving 13 bases between. The CDR3 region has the DNA TGTGCCAGTACCCTCCTGGGGGCCTCTGGAAACACCATATATTTT. It translates to CASTLLGASGNTIYF.

There are a few counts of this clone. The J gene is TRBJ2-7, the V gene TRBV7-8, with D perhaps TRBD1 (6 bases). The germline V and J ends were trimmed by 2 bases and 7 bases, with 18 bases remaining between them. The CDR3 loop spans 15 amino acids. Germline CDR1 is SGHVS and CDR2 is FQNEAQ. CDR3 sequence: CASSLTDSPEVEQYF. In nucleotides, the CDR3 is TGTGCCAGCAGCTTAACGGACAGCCCGGAGGTGGAGCAGTACTTC.

This chain connects TRBV9 to TRBJ2-5, with D possibly TRBD1 on 5 matching bases. Germline lookup yields CDR1 SGDLS and CDR2 YYNGEE. With 3 bases removed from V and 7 bases from J, the gap between germline ends came to 10 bases. The CDR3 sequence is 12 residues long. CDR3 bases: TGTGCCAGCAGCGCCCCCCAGGGGACCCAGTACTTC. Residues: CASSAPQGTQYF.

This clone has a handful of counts. The chain has TRBV4-2 and TRBJ1-5; no firm D call. The CDR3 contains 17 residues. CDR1 and CDR2 from the germline V gene are LGHNA and YNFKEQ. The germline V and J ends were trimmed by 3 bases and 1 base, with 16 bases remaining between them. CDR3 sequence: CASSQLAGVGSNQPQHF. The DNA for the CDR3 is TGTGCCAGCAGCCAGCTCGCGGGAGTTGGGAGCAATCAGCCCCAGCATTTT.

The J gene is TRBJ2-3, the V gene TRBV14; the D gene is possibly TRBD2 (5 bases). CDR3 size: 17 residues. The ends were cut back, 0 bases at V and 3 bases at J, with 16 bases in the middle. The germline gives CDR1 SGHDN, CDR2 FVKESK. CDR3 sequence (DNA): TGTGCCAGCAGCCAAGACCCCTCGTGGGGAGAAACAGATACGCAGTATTTT. Translated: CASSQDPSWGETDTQYF. The full variable domain, with the rest looked up from reference TRBV14 and TRBJ2-3, is EAGVTQFPSHSVIEKGQTVTLRCDPISGHDNLYWYRRVMGKEIKFLLHFVKESKQDESGMPNNRFLAERTGGTYSTLKVQPAELEDSGVYFCASSQDPSWGETDTQYFGPGTRLTVL.

The rearrangement links TRBV6-1 to TRBJ1-2, with TRBD1 matching over 10 bases. The CDR3 runs 14 residues. The V gene's germline CDR1 is MNHNS and CDR2 SASEGT. The V gene end was trimmed by 6 bases and the J gene end by 4 bases; junction bases not matched to a gene: 5. In DNA, the CDR3 is TGTGCCAGCAGCCCGACAGGGGGCGTCTATGGCTACACCTTC. Its protein is CASSPTGGVYGYTF.

This clone has just a few counts. The chain joins TRBV5-1 to TRBJ1-4, with TRBD1 matching 8 bases. J lost 3 bases, V lost 1 base, and 11 bases had no gene match. The CDR3 spans 18 residues. Germline assignment: CDR1 SGHRS and CDR2 YFSETQ. Written as DNA, the CDR3 is TGCGCCAGCAGCTTGTCCGGACAGGGAGGCGCAGCTAATGAAAAACTGTTTTTT. It codes for CASSLSGQGGAANEKLFF. The entire variable domain, with the rest obtained from reference TRBV5-1 and TRBJ1-4, is as follows: KAGVTQTPRYLIKTRGQQVTLSCSPISGHRSVSWYQQTPGQGLQFLFEYFSETQRNKGNFPGRFSGRQFSNSRSEMNVSTLELGDSALYLCASSLSGQGGAANEKLFFGSGTQLSVL.

This clone was seen more than once but under ten times. V is TRBV4-2 and J is TRBJ2-1; TRBD2 aligns across 9 bases. There are 15 residues in the CDR3. V lost 5 bases, J lost 6 bases, and 8 bases stayed unmatched. Germline V CDR1 and CDR2: LGHNA, YNFKEQ. The CDR3 protein is CASSAPGLAINEQFF. The DNA for the CDR3 is TGTGCCAGCAGCGCACCGGGACTAGCTATCAATGAGCAGTTCTTC.

The chain's CDR3 is CASSFPRGSGIDTQYF. CDR3 DNA sequence: TGTGCCAGCAGCTTCCCCCGGGGGTCAGGTATAGATACGCAGTATTTT. This sequence joins TRBV7-8 and TRBJ2-3, with TRBD2 as a possible D gene (6 bases). In germline, CDR1 is SGHVS, CDR2 FQNEAQ. V lost 3 bases to trimming and J lost 5 bases, with 18 bases between them. The CDR3 totals 16 residues.

The rearrangement joins TRBV4-1 to TRBJ1-2; D remains ambiguous. Trimming removed 1 base at V and 4 bases at J, with 7 bases between. The CDR3 loop spans 13 amino acids. Per the germline V gene, CDR1 is MGHRA and CDR2 is YSYEKL. The CDR3 DNA reads as TGCGCCAGCAGCCAAGGGGCACCCTATGGCTACACCTTC. This codes for CASSQGAPYGYTF.

In this sample, this clone turned up a few times. The rearrangement uses TRBV6-5 and TRBJ2-1; TRBD2 agrees at 10 bases. CDR1 is MNHEY and CDR2 is SVGAGI in the germline V gene. The CDR3 runs to 15 residues. V shed 6 bases and J 3 bases; nucleotides not matched to a gene: 5. The CDR3 DNA reads as TGTGCCAGCAGGGCAACTAGCGGGGTCTACAATGAGCAGTTCTTC. Its protein product is CASRATSGVYNEQFF.